Each of the 22 T cell receptor beta chains below was sequenced from the same sample in a study of T cells expressing NK-cell markers (dated by TCRdb to 2019 to 2021). The receptor library was made with 5' RACE. This sample was sequenced with an Illumina HiSeq 2000. Following TCRdb reprocessing, every CDR3 protein sequence forms one entry, and DNA is not provided. The sample table includes about 460,000 distinct CDR3 sequences. Clones ranked in the top ten supply approximately 1.4% of the sample. The sequencing sample was made of blood T cells: a sorted CD56 or NKG2C T cell subset, CD4+ or CD8+ T cells, or bulk PBMC T cells (not recorded which). The receptors originated from a woman aged 50 to 60 in good health. Donor details come from another sample of the same person, matched by shared clones.

The chain joins TRBV27 to TRBJ1-2; with no DNA, the TCRdb D assignment of TRBD1 cannot be verified. The CDR3 is made up of 16 amino acids. Germline V gives CDR1 MNHEY, CDR2 SMNVEV (reference sequence). CDR3 sequence reads: CASSPFVPGRDYGYTF.

The chain recombines TRBV12-3 or TRBV12-4 with TRBJ1-1. This CDR3 has 14 residues. CDR3 sequence reads: CASTGDGLNTEAFF.

The gene calls are TRBV20-1 and TRBJ2-1; TCRdb names TRBD1, which stays unverified in the absence of DNA. There are 16 residues in the CDR3. Germline V CDR1 and CDR2: DFQATT, SNEGSKA (reference sequence). CDR3 amino acids: CSASTHVRQVNNEQFF.

V and J are TRBV9 and TRBJ2-7; the D call from TCRdb, TRBD1, cannot be confirmed without DNA. In germline, CDR1 is SGDLS, CDR2 YYNGEE. This CDR3 has 15 amino acids. The CDR3 loop is CASSPRGGFPNEQYF.

V gene TRBV11-1 combines with J gene TRBJ2-7; TCRdb's D call, TRBD2, is unchecked because there is no DNA. The germline V gene has CDR1 SGHAT and CDR2 FQDESV (reference sequence). This CDR3 has 13 residues. CDR3: CASSLVEVHEQYF.

The rearrangement joins TRBV4-1 to TRBJ1-1; TCRdb's D call, TRBD1, is unchecked because there is no DNA. Germline V CDR1 and CDR2: MGHRA, YSYEKL. The CDR3 is made up of 14 amino acids. The CDR3 reads CASSRQGEDTEAFF.

V and J are TRBV7-3 and TRBJ2-7; TCRdb reports TRBD1, a call that lacks DNA to check it against. Germline V gene lookup returns CDR1 SGHTA and CDR2 FQGTGA. This CDR3 spans 13 amino acids. CDR3 sequence reads: CASSSRGGVEQYF. Variable domain in full (rest from reference TRBV7-3 and TRBJ2-7): GAGVSQTPSNKVTEKGKYVELRCDPISGHTALYWYRQSLGQGPEFLIYFQGTGAADDSGLPNDRFFAVRPEGSVSTLKIQRTERGDSAVYLCASSSRGGVEQYFGPGTRLTVT.

This chain connects TRBV5-1 to TRBJ1-5; TCRdb lists TRBD1, though no DNA is available to test this call. CDR1 is SGHRS and CDR2 is YFSETQ in the germline V gene. The CDR3 covers 15 residues. This chain's CDR3 is CASSLDRNVGYPQHF.

The chain recombines TRBV5-6 with TRBJ2-1; TCRdb proposes TRBD1, but this gene call is untestable without DNA. Germline loops: CDR1 SGHDT, CDR2 YYEEEE. This CDR3 is built from 15 residues. CDR3 in amino acids: CASSSRVPGYNEQFF.

The V gene is TRBV6-6, the J gene TRBJ2-1; TCRdb selects TRBD2, and the lack of DNA leaves this call unchecked. The germline CDR1 and CDR2 sequences are MNHNY and SVGAGI (reference sequence). This CDR3 spans 13 amino acids. CDR3 loop: CATTRTNSNEQFF.

This sequence joins TRBV18 and TRBJ2-5; TCRdb lists TRBD2, though no DNA is available to test this call. Germline V lookup: CDR1 KGHSH, CDR2 LQKENI. The CDR3 covers 15 residues. The chain's CDR3 is CASSPPLGSGETQYF.

V usage is TRBV12-3 or TRBV12-4 and J usage is TRBJ1-1. The CDR3 extends over 15 amino acids. CDR3 region: CASSLYRTANTEAFF.

J is TRBJ2-1 and V is TRBV12-3 or TRBV12-4. This CDR3 region has 12 residues. The CDR3 protein is CASRASYNEQFF.

V and J are TRBV20-1 and TRBJ2-3; no DNA is available, so the TRBD1 call from TCRdb remains unchecked. The CDR3 has 17 amino acids. CDR1 DFQATT and CDR2 SNEGSKA come from the germline V gene (reference sequence). The chain's CDR3 is CSARDRVLGGSTDTQYF.

The CDR3 protein is CSARALAGGGTDTQYF. The rearrangement links TRBV20-1 to TRBJ2-3; with no DNA, the TCRdb D assignment of TRBD2 cannot be verified. Germline V gene sequence: CDR1 DFQATT, CDR2 SNEGSKA (reference sequence). CDR3 size: 16 residues.

V gene TRBV20-1 combines with J gene TRBJ2-1; TCRdb selects TRBD1, and the lack of DNA leaves this call unchecked. The V gene's germline CDR1 is DFQATT and CDR2 SNEGSKA (reference sequence). The CDR3 covers 15 residues. Here the CDR3 reads CSAAPRQGVYNEQFF.

The chain has TRBV12-3 or TRBV12-4 and TRBJ1-1. This CDR3 has 13 residues. CDR3 protein: CASISTGYTEAFF.

The CDR3: CASSQAGALRTDTQYF. This chain links TRBV5-1 with TRBJ2-3; TCRdb returns TRBD2, unconfirmable since there is no DNA. The germline V gene has CDR1 SGHRS and CDR2 YFSETQ. This CDR3 has 16 residues.

The rearrangement joins TRBV5-8 to TRBJ2-2; as DNA is missing, the TRBD2 call by TCRdb cannot be tested. Germline values: CDR1 SGHTS, CDR2 YDEGEE. The CDR3 runs to 15 residues. The CDR3 spells CASKGGIGATGELFF.

The chain is built from TRBV7-7 and TRBJ2-5. CDR1 SSHAT and CDR2 FNYEAQ come from the germline V gene (reference sequence). This CDR3 has 14 residues. The CDR3 region is CASSLDARRGTQYF.

V usage is TRBV5-1 and J usage is TRBJ1-6; TCRdb's assignment of TRBD1 cannot be checked, as there is no DNA. This CDR3 is built from 14 residues. CDR1 is SGHRS, CDR2 YFSETQ, per germline. This CDR3 is CASSPDWGEKPLHF.

The V call is TRBV27, the J call TRBJ2-2; TCRdb's D call, TRBD2, is unchecked because there is no DNA. This CDR3 has 13 amino acids. The germline V gene encodes CDR1 MNHEY and CDR2 SMNVEV (reference sequence). CDR3 region: CAVAGPPTGELFF.